These T cell receptor beta chains were read from a single sample in a study of cytomegalovirus exposure and HLA in healthy donors. Some clones are missing from TCRdb's copy, which holds only in-frame ones; the method was immunoSEQ multiplex PCR. The sample gives around 69,000 clones, under 96% of which show up once; more than 4% is in the top ten. The material sequenced was PBMCs. Source of these receptors: a woman between 18 and 29 years old in good health and CMV-seropositive. CDR3s include the opening cysteine and the closing phenylalanine or tryptophan. D genes are given only for firm matches. Not every row has a clone size; where given, it reads once, few, many or a size class.

D,V,J,size,DNA,CDR3
-,TRBV19,TRBJ2-5,-,TGTGCCCCCCCCGAGTGGACCCAGTACTTC,CAPPEWTQYF
-,TRBV19,TRBJ2-7,-,TGTGCCAGTAGTATAGATGACACCTCCTCCTACGAGCAGTACTTC,CASSIDDTSSYEQYF
-,TRBV14,TRBJ2-5,-,TGTGCCAGCAGCCAAACCCCAGGGTGGGAGTACTTC,CASSQTPGWEYF
TRBD2,TRBV28,TRBJ2-2,-,TGTGCCAGCAGGCTAGCGGGAGCGGGGGAGCTGTTTTTT,CASRLAGAGELFF
-,TRBV7-6,TRBJ2-1,-,TGTGCCAGCAGCTTACAGGGGTCCTACAATGAGCAGTTCTTC,CASSLQGSYNEQFF
-,TRBV7-8,TRBJ1-5,once,TGTGCCAGCAGCTTAGGGTGGGAGCATAATCAGCCCCAGCATTTT,CASSLGWEHNQPQHF
TRBD2,TRBV2,TRBJ2-3,once,TGTGCCAGCAGTGATAATTTCTCTAGCGGGTCTAGCACAGATACGCAGTATTTT,CASSDNFSSGSSTDTQYF
TRBD2,TRBV4-2,TRBJ2-7,-,TGTGCCAGCAGCCAAGCCGGGACTAGCGGGCTGGCCTACGAGCAGTACTTC,CASSQAGTSGLAYEQYF
-,TRBV7-2,TRBJ1-3,-,TGTGCCAGCAGCTACTACCCCCCGACAGGCTACTCTGGAAACACCATATATTTT,CASSYYPPTGYSGNTIYF
TRBD1,TRBV4-1,TRBJ2-6,-,TGCGCCAGCAGCCATGGGCTTACAGGGGACAAGTCTGGGGCCAACGTCCTGACTTTC,CASSHGLTGDKSGANVLTF
TRBD2,TRBV6-1,TRBJ2-1,-,TGTGCCAGCAGTGAAGGGCTAGCGGGAGGGCTAGAGCAGTTCTTC,CASSEGLAGGLEQFF
TRBD2,TRBV7-2,TRBJ2-2,few,TGTGCCAGCAGCTCACGAATCCCCGGGGCGGGAGGGAACACCGGGGAGCTGTTTTTT,CASSSRIPGAGGNTGELFF
TRBD1,TRBV7-2,TRBJ2-7,-,TGTGCCAGCAGCTTTTCCCAGGACAGGGCCTACGAGCAGTACTTC,CASSFSQDRAYEQYF
-,TRBV6-7,TRBJ2-1,-,TGTGCCAGCAGTTACTCTAGGAGATTTGGGGGGAAAGGATACAATGAGCAGTTCTTC,CASSYSRRFGGKGYNEQFF
TRBD2,TRBV11-2,TRBJ2-1,-,TGTGCCAGCAGCTTAGATAGGGCCAGGGAGGGAGAGCAGTTCTTC,CASSLDRAREGEQFF
TRBD2,TRBV23-1,TRBJ2-7,-,TGCGCCAGCAGTCAAGGGGGGGGAGGGGCGACCTACGAGCAGTACTTC,CASSQGGGGATYEQYF
-,TRBV11-2,TRBJ2-7,-,TGTGCCAGCAGCTTAGCACAGATCTCCTACGAGCAGTACTTC,CASSLAQISYEQYF
-,TRBV25-1,TRBJ1-4,-,TGTGCCAGCAGTGGGCCGGGACACTATGAAAAACTGTTTTTT,CASSGPGHYEKLFF
TRBD2,TRBV27,TRBJ2-2,-,TGTGCCACCCCCGGGGGGGAGAACACCGGGGAGCTGTTTTTT,CATPGGENTGELFF
TRBD1,TRBV29-1,TRBJ1-1,-,TGCAGCGCCTGGACAGGGTTGAACACTGAAGCTTTCTTT,CSAWTGLNTEAFF
-,TRBV5-6,TRBJ1-2,-,TGTGCCAGCTACGGTGGACAGTCCTATGGCTACACCTTC,CASYGGQSYGYTF
-,TRBV7-7,TRBJ2-5,-,TGTGCTAGCAGCTTAGGGGGACTCTCGCATCAAGAGACCCAGTACTTC,CASSLGGLSHQETQYF
TRBD1,TRBV5-1,TRBJ1-1,-,TGCGCCAGCAAGGCAGGGGGTTTAAACACTGAAGCTTTCTTT,CASKAGGLNTEAFF
-,TRBV27,TRBJ2-3,-,TGTGCCAGCACCCTCGGGCAGGGGGGATCAGATACGCAGTATTTT,CASTLGQGGSDTQYF
TRBD2,TRBV9,TRBJ2-7,-,TGTGCCAGCAGCTTTAGCGGGACCTTCTACGAGCAGTACTTC,CASSFSGTFYEQYF
TRBD1,TRBV5-1,TRBJ2-5,-,TGCGCCAGCAAACGGTGGACAGGGGGTGAGACCCAGTACTTC,CASKRWTGGETQYF
-,TRBV21-1,TRBJ2-4,-,TGTGCCAGCAGCAAACTAGCGGGAGCCAAAAACATTCAGTACTTC,CASSKLAGAKNIQYF
-,TRBV19,TRBJ2-1,-,TGTGCCAGTAGTATTAACAATGAGCAGTTCTTC,CASSINNEQFF